The 15 T cell receptor beta chains given below trace back to one sample, sequenced in a study of shared clonotypes between healthy human individuals. Measured with immunoSEQ multiplex PCR; TCRdb has only the in-frame clones, and not every one. This repertoire shows roughly 1 million clones, 70% to 80% found once; its top ten account for 0.52%. Sequencing used memory CD4+ T cells from PBMCs. Subset defined: CD45RA-negative fraction. Source of these receptors: a man between 18 and 29 years old in good health. Some clones in this sample may be carry-over from other donors' samples.

This clone was seen a few times. The CDR3 nucleotides read TGTGCCAGCAGCCAGACTGGGGGAGTGGCCTACGAGCAGTACTTC. Protein sequence: CASSQTGGVAYEQYF. The V call is TRBV4-2, the J call TRBJ2-7; D possibly uses TRBD1 or TRBD2 (5 bases each). V lost 3 bases and J 2 bases, leaving 14 bases between the germline ends. This CDR3 is 15 amino acids long. The germline CDR1 and CDR2 sequences are LGHNA and YNFKEQ.

V is TRBV29-1 and J is TRBJ1-3; tentative D call: TRBD1 (5 bases). This CDR3 is built from 12 residues. Trimming cost V 3 bases and J 3 bases, with 6 bases left between them. Germline V CDR1 and CDR2: SQVTM, ANQGSEA. In DNA form, the CDR3 reads TGCAGCGTTGATGGGGGTGGAAACACCATATATTTT. Protein sequence: CSVDGGGNTIYF.

The rearrangement links TRBV27 to TRBJ2-3, with TRBD2 matching 10 bases. CDR3 size: 15 residues. V lost 4 bases, J lost 4 bases, and 5 bases stayed unmatched. CDR1 and CDR2 (germline): MNHEY, SMNVEV (reference sequence). The CDR3 reads CASSSGSGRSDTQYF. CDR3 in DNA: TGTGCCAGCAGTTCTGGTAGCGGGAGGTCAGATACGCAGTATTTT.

The chain recombines TRBV7-9 with TRBJ1-5; D is perhaps TRBD1 (6 bases). The CDR3 contains 14 residues. With 4 bases removed from V and 4 bases from J, the gap between germline ends came to 11 bases. Germline values: CDR1 SEHNR, CDR2 FQNEAQ (reference sequence). CDR3 in amino acids: CASSSTGKNQPQHF. In DNA, the CDR3 is TGTGCCAGCAGCTCGACAGGCAAGAATCAGCCCCAGCATTTT. Filled out from reference TRBV7-9 and TRBJ1-5, the complete variable domain reads DTGVSQNPRHKITKRGQNVTFRCDPISEHNRLYWYRQTLGQGPEFLTYFQNEAQLEKSRLLSDRFSAERPKGSFSTLEIQRTEQGDSAMYLCASSSTGKNQPQHFGDGTRLSIL.

CDR3 DNA sequence: TGTGCCAGCAGCGTAGAGGGCTGGTCTGGGAAAGGGGAAAAACTGTTTTTT. This gives the protein CASSVEGWSGKGEKLFF. This chain connects TRBV9 to TRBJ1-4; D ambiguous. V dropped 0 bases and J dropped 8 bases, with 20 bases sitting between them. In germline, CDR1 is SGDLS, CDR2 YYNGEE. The CDR3 totals 17 residues.

The rearrangement uses TRBV6-1 and TRBJ2-7, with D uncertain. The germline gives CDR1 MNHNS, CDR2 SASEGT. The length of the CDR3 is 15 residues. Trimming took off 2 bases at V and 2 bases at J, with 13 bases between the two ends. CDR3 bases: TGTGCCAGCAGTGAATACCTCGGTGGAGCCTACGAGCAGTACTTC. Protein: CASSEYLGGAYEQYF.

Concerning this clone itself: Other nucleotide sequences from this sample produce the same CDR3. The V call is TRBV5-1, the J call TRBJ2-7; possibly TRBD2 for D (6 bases). The CDR3 is made up of 14 amino acids. V was cut by 0 bases and J by 4 bases, with 11 bases left in between. Germline CDR1 reads SGHRS; CDR2 reads YFSETQ. CDR3 in amino acids: CASSLGGNTYEQYF. As DNA, the CDR3 is TGCGCCAGCAGCTTGGGCGGGAATACTTACGAGCAGTACTTC.

V gene TRBV9 combines with J gene TRBJ2-2; D gene unclear. Trimming stripped 0 bases from V and 4 bases from J, with 13 bases between. This CDR3 has 16 residues. Germline V gene sequence: CDR1 SGDLS, CDR2 YYNGEE. The CDR3 is CASSVVVRPGTGELFF. The DNA of the CDR3 is TGTGCCAGCAGCGTAGTGGTACGTCCGGGCACCGGGGAGCTGTTTTTT. The complete variable domain, with remaining parts taken from reference TRBV9 and TRBJ2-2, reads DSGVTQTPKHLITATGQRVTLRCSPRSGDLSVYWYQQSLDQGLQFLIQYYNGEERAKGNILERFSAQQFPDLHSELNLSSLELGDSALYFCASSVVVRPGTGELFFGEGSRLTVL.

This clone appeared many times. This chain connects TRBV28 to TRBJ1-1; 7 nucleotides align to TRBD1. The germline V gene has CDR1 MDHEN and CDR2 SYDVKM. The CDR3 covers 14 residues. The V segment lost 6 bases and the J segment 5 bases; nucleotides outside the gene matches: 9. The CDR3 DNA follows: TGTGCCAGCAGCCTAACCAGGGGGGGGACTGAAGCTTTCTTT. It is translated as CASSLTRGGTEAFF.

The V gene is TRBV6-6, the J gene TRBJ1-5; D unclear. This CDR3 comprises 13 residues. From germline, CDR1 is MNHNY and CDR2 SVGAGI (reference sequence). Trimming left V 6 bases short and J 5 bases short, with 11 bases between. CDR3 DNA: TGTGCCAGCAGCGGTAGACGGGATCAGCCCCAGCATTTT. Translated: CASSGRRDQPQHF.

This chain joins TRBV5-1 and TRBJ2-7; 8 bases map to TRBD2. This CDR3 region has 14 residues. The germline V gene has CDR1 SGHRS and CDR2 YFSETQ. The trim removed 3 bases at V and 3 bases at J, leaving 5 bases unmatched. CDR3 loop: CASSSAGVVYEQYF. The CDR3 DNA follows: TGCGCCAGCAGCTCAGCGGGAGTCGTCTACGAGCAGTACTTC.

This clone was observed a few times. The genes are TRBV28 and TRBJ1-5; 7 bases are shared with TRBD1. This CDR3 is built from 15 residues. V shed 3 bases, J shed 4 bases, and the junction held 6 bases outside the gene matches. The germline CDR1 and CDR2 sequences are MDHEN and SYDVKM. CDR3 protein: CASSFRDSVNQPQHF. CDR3 nucleotides: TGTGCCAGCAGTTTCAGGGACAGCGTTAATCAGCCCCAGCATTTT.

This chain joins TRBV2 and TRBJ2-2, with D possibly TRBD1 on 5 matching bases. Germline V gives CDR1 SNHLY, CDR2 FYNNEI. The length of the CDR3 is 15 residues. V gave up 6 bases and J gave up 6 bases, with 17 bases separating them. DNA of the CDR3: TGTGCCAGCAGCATTCCAACAATAGGGGCCGGGGAGCTGTTTTTT. Protein sequence: CASSIPTIGAGELFF. The whole variable domain, filled in from reference TRBV2 and TRBJ2-2, reads EPEVTQTPSHQVTQMGQEVILRCVPISNHLYFYWYRQILGQKVEFLVSFYNNEISEKSEIFDDQFSVERPDGSNFTLKIRSTKLEDSAMYFCASSIPTIGAGELFFGEGSRLTVL.

The CDR3 region has the DNA TGTGCCAGCATCAGCCTACGAAGGGAAAAACTGTTTTTT. Protein: CASISLRREKLFF. The V gene is TRBV28, the J gene TRBJ1-4; D not certain. Deletions cut 7 bases from V and 8 bases from J, with 14 bases between. Germline CDR1 and CDR2: MDHEN and SYDVKM. The CDR3 is made up of 13 amino acids.

The chain joins TRBV28 to TRBJ1-2, with D perhaps TRBD1 (5 bases). Trimming took off 2 bases at V and 8 bases at J, with 18 bases between the two ends. CDR3 length equals 15 residues. Per germline, CDR1 MDHEN and CDR2 SYDVKM. The CDR3 sequence is CASSLPGQGSMGYTF. DNA for the CDR3: TGTGCCAGCAGTTTACCGGGGCAGGGCTCTATGGGCTACACCTTC.